This T cell receptor beta chain was sequenced in a study of shared clonotypes between healthy human individuals. Study details: Donors were two women and a few men aged 18 to 49. Study-level findings and limits: Clonotype sharing among donors, it was expected, would be affected by sequencing depth.

Clones were sequenced by immunoSEQ multiplex PCR, and TCRdb holds only the in-frame ones, with some missing. The data hold some 2.1 million clones, with roughly 93% observed a single time. The CDR3 loop spans 15 amino acids. Germline loops: CDR1 MNHEY, CDR2 SMNVEV (reference sequence). V was pared by 2 bases and J by 0 bases, with 8 bases between. Remarks on this clone: Its antigen is undetermined. This sample includes further DNA sequences coding for the same CDR3.

Terminally differentiated effector memory CD45RA+ cells were left out of the naive CD8 fraction, which was CD45RO-negative and positively selected for CCR7. The sequence was collected from a man aged 18 to 29 in good health. Some clones in this sample may be carry-over from other donors' samples. The sequenced sample consisted of naive CD8+ T cells from PBMCs. J is TRBJ2-1 and V is TRBV27; D remains ambiguous. In DNA, the CDR3 is TGTGCCAGCAGTTTAGGGCAGGTCTCCTACAATGAGCAGTTCTTC. Protein: CASSLGQVSYNEQFF.